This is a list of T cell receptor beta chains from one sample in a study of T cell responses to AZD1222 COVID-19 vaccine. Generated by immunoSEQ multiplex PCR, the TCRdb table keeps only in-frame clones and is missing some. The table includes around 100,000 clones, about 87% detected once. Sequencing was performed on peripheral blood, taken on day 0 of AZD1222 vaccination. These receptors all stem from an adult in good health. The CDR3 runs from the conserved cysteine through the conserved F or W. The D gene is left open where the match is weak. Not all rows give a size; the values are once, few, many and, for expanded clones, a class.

TGTGCCAGCAGCTTATGGTCTGGGTCCTACGAGCAGTACTTC	CASSLWSGSYEQYF	NA	TRBJ2-7	NA	TRBV7-2
TGTGCCAGCAGCCGAACCGGGACTAGCGGGTTGTATGAGCAGTTCTTC	CASSRTGTSGLYEQFF	NA	TRBJ2-1	TRBD2	TRBV5-4
TGTGCCTGTAAGGGGGATACGCAGTATTTT	CACKGDTQYF	NA	TRBJ2-3	NA	TRBV7-8
TGCAGCGCGATTCAGGGGTCGGATACGCAGTATTTT	CSAIQGSDTQYF	NA	TRBJ2-3	NA	TRBV29-1
TGTGCCAGCACCCCCCCGGGGACTAATTCACCCCTCCACTTT	CASTPPGTNSPLHF	NA	TRBJ1-6	NA	TRBV6-5
TGTGCCAGTAGTAGGGAGACAGGCCTCTACGAGCAGTACTTC	CASSRETGLYEQYF	NA	TRBJ2-7	NA	TRBV19
TGTGCCTGGAGTCCCCCCCCGGCAACTAATGAAAAACTGTTTTTT	CAWSPPPATNEKLFF	NA	TRBJ1-4	NA	TRBV30
TGTGCCAGCAGCCCCCCAGGTCCAGATACGCAGTATTTT	CASSPPGPDTQYF	NA	TRBJ2-3	NA	TRBV11-3
TGTGCCACCAGCAGAGATTTAGGGTCAGGGGGAGAGCAGTACTTC	CATSRDLGSGGEQYF	NA	TRBJ2-7	TRBD1	TRBV15
TGTGCCAGCAGCTTGGGGGGCTTAATCCCCGGGGAGCTGTTTTTT	CASSLGGLIPGELFF	NA	TRBJ2-2	NA	TRBV5-4
TGTGCCAGCATCCCGGGACTAGCGGGAGGGGGGTACAATGAGCAGTTCTTC	CASIPGLAGGGYNEQFF	NA	TRBJ2-1	TRBD2	TRBV6-4
TGTGCCAGCGAATCGGACGGCCCAGGTGAAAAACTGTTTTTT	CASESDGPGEKLFF	once	TRBJ1-4	NA	TRBV28
TGTGCCAGCAGCATGGACAGGGGAAGGCTTCAGCCCCAGCATTTT	CASSMDRGRLQPQHF	once	TRBJ1-5	TRBD1	TRBV5-5
TGTGCCAGCAGTTCAGACAGGGGAAGTGGCGAGCAGTACTTC	CASSSDRGSGEQYF	NA	TRBJ2-7	TRBD1	TRBV27
TGTGCCAGCAGCCACGCGGCGGGAGAGAGGAATGAGCAGTTCTTC	CASSHAAGERNEQFF	NA	TRBJ2-1	TRBD2	TRBV4-2
TGTGCCACCAGTGAAGGGCTCGTAGCTTTCTTT	CATSEGLVAFF	NA	TRBJ1-1	NA	TRBV24-1
TGTGCCAGCAGCCCAGGACAGGTTGACACCGGGGAGCTGTTTTTT	CASSPGQVDTGELFF	NA	TRBJ2-2	TRBD1	TRBV6-2/TRBV6-3
TGTGCCAGCATCCCCAACGGGGGGACTAGCGGGAGGGCGGCGTTGCTTGATACGCAGTATTTT	CASIPNGGTSGRAALLDTQYF	once	TRBJ2-3	TRBD2	TRBV6-2/TRBV6-3
TGTGCCAGCAGCTTTCCGGTGTCTAGCGGGAGGTCCTACAATGAGCAGTTCTTC	CASSFPVSSGRSYNEQFF	NA	TRBJ2-1	TRBD2	TRBV5-6
TGTGCCAGCAGTTTAAAGGGTGAACAGCCCCAGCATTTT	CASSLKGEQPQHF	once	TRBJ1-5	NA	TRBV27
TGTGCCAGCAGTGATTGGCTAGCGGGGTCCTACGAGCAGTACTTC	CASSDWLAGSYEQYF	NA	TRBJ2-7	TRBD2	TRBV2
TGCGCCAGCAGCCACTCAAGGGCAATAAGGGATAATTCACCCCTCCACTTT	CASSHSRAIRDNSPLHF	once	TRBJ1-6	NA	TRBV4-3
TGTGCCAGCTCCCCTGACTCCGACAGGGGCAATCAGCCCCAGCATTTT	CASSPDSDRGNQPQHF	NA	TRBJ1-5	TRBD1	TRBV6-6
TGTGCCAGCAGCTTTGGGACAGGGATGAACACTGAAGCTTTCTTT	CASSFGTGMNTEAFF	NA	TRBJ1-1	TRBD1	TRBV9
TGTGCCAGCTCACCCTTCGAAAGACAGGCCTCCTATAATTCACCCCTCCACTTT	CASSPFERQASYNSPLHF	NA	TRBJ1-6	NA	TRBV18
TGTGCCAGCAGCGTAGTGAAGAACACTGAAGCTTTCTTT	CASSVVKNTEAFF	NA	TRBJ1-1	NA	TRBV9
TGTGCCAGCAGCCTCCAGATTCAAACCCAAGAGACCCAGTACTTC	CASSLQIQTQETQYF	NA	TRBJ2-5	NA	TRBV5-6
TGTGCCAGTCAGCGGGAACCGTCATACGAGCAGTACTTC	CASQREPSYEQYF	NA	TRBJ2-7	TRBD2	TRBV11-3
TGCGCCAGCAGCCAACGGAGTTACAATGAGCAGTTCTTC	CASSQRSYNEQFF	NA	TRBJ2-1	NA	TRBV4-1
TGTGCCAGCAGTCATATTGGTAATGAGCAGTTCTTC	CASSHIGNEQFF	NA	TRBJ2-1	NA	TRBV6-2/TRBV6-3
TGCAGCGCCGGAAGCGGGCAGGGGGAGACCCAGTACTTC	CSAGSGQGETQYF	NA	TRBJ2-5	NA	TRBV29-1
TGTGCCAGCAGTGAGGTGGACAGGCCCCATGAAAAACTGTTTTTT	CASSEVDRPHEKLFF	NA	TRBJ1-4	TRBD1	TRBV2
TGCGCCAGCAGCTTGCCCGGGACTAGCGGCTACAATGAGCAGTTCTTC	CASSLPGTSGYNEQFF	NA	TRBJ2-1	TRBD2	TRBV5-1
TGTGCCAGCAGTATAACCGGGACAGGGAATCAGCCCCAGCATTTT	CASSITGTGNQPQHF	NA	TRBJ1-5	TRBD1	TRBV27
TGTGCCAGCAGTGAGAGAAACGAGCAGTACTTC	CASSERNEQYF	NA	TRBJ2-7	NA	TRBV2
TGTGCCAGCCAGAGCTCCCGGGGGCCAGGAAACACCATATATTTT	CASQSSRGPGNTIYF	NA	TRBJ1-3	NA	TRBV18
TGCGCCAGCAGTGAGGGGGCAGGGGGTGAAATGATAAGCAATCAGCCCCAGCATTTT	CASSEGAGGEMISNQPQHF	few	TRBJ1-5	TRBD1	TRBV10-1
TGCGCCAGCAGCCAAGATCTCGGTCTAGCGGGGGACAATGAGCAGTTCTTC	CASSQDLGLAGDNEQFF	NA	TRBJ2-1	TRBD2	TRBV4-3
TGTGCCAGTAGTACACCGGGACAGGGAATCTCTGGGGCCAACGTCCTGACTTTC	CASSTPGQGISGANVLTF	NA	TRBJ2-6	TRBD1	TRBV19
TGTGCCAGCAGCTTAGGGACTGCAACCGGGGAGCTGTTTTTT	CASSLGTATGELFF	NA	TRBJ2-2	NA	TRBV5-4
TGTGCCAGCAGCCAAGATTTCGCTGAAGCTTTCTTT	CASSQDFAEAFF	NA	TRBJ1-1	NA	TRBV3-1/TRBV3-2
TGTGCCTGGAGTGTAGCGGAGACCTCCTACGAGCAGTACTTC	CAWSVAETSYEQYF	NA	TRBJ2-7	NA	TRBV30
TGTGCCAGCAGTGAGGGAGGTGAAAAACTGTTTTTT	CASSEGGEKLFF	few	TRBJ1-4	NA	TRBV2
TGTGCCAGTAGCCAACCCTTTGAGCAAGTAACAGATACGCAGTATTTT	CASSQPFEQVTDTQYF	NA	TRBJ2-3	NA	TRBV19
TGTGCCAGCAGCTCGGCCGGGACAGGGTACAATGAGCAGTTCTTC	CASSSAGTGYNEQFF	NA	TRBJ2-1	TRBD1	TRBV5-6